Following are 16 T cell receptor beta chains from one sample sequenced in a study of blood T cell repertoires in COVID-19. Clones were sequenced by immunoSEQ multiplex PCR, and TCRdb holds only the in-frame ones, with some missing. The sample includes some 150,000 clones, about 80% of them seen just once. Sample: peripheral blood. These receptor sequences come from a woman aged 60-75 years with acute or convalescent COVID-19.

The chain combines TRBV28 with TRBJ2-7; TRBD2 is a possible D gene (7 bases). The V end lost 5 bases, the J end lost 4 bases, and 9 bases lay between the germline ends. This CDR3 has 12 residues. CDR1 is MDHEN, CDR2 SYDVKM, per germline. CDR3 loop: CASSEGGYEQYF. The CDR3 bases are TGTGCCAGCAGTGAGGGGGGGTACGAGCAGTACTTC.

The genes are TRBV6-1 and TRBJ1-6; no clear D. The CDR3 has 16 amino acids. Trimming took 1 base from V and 9 from J, leaving 16 bases between them. Looked up from germline, CDR1 is MNHNS and CDR2 is SASEGT. CDR3: CASSEVVVTRSSPLHF. Here the CDR3 DNA reads TGTGCCAGCAGTGAAGTGGTGGTTACGCGTAGTTCACCCCTCCACTTT.

V gene TRBV19 combines with J gene TRBJ1-4; 9 bases are a match to TRBD1. V trimming: 5 bases; J trimming: 7 bases; junction bases outside the gene matches: 11. CDR1 and CDR2 (germline): LNHDA, SQIVND (reference sequence). This CDR3 has 16 residues. CDR3 amino acids: CASSYRTGGLLEKLFF. Written as DNA, the CDR3 is TGTGCCAGTAGTTACCGCACAGGGGGCCTCCTTGAAAAACTGTTTTTT.

The rearrangement joins TRBV27 to TRBJ2-7, with 7 bases aligning to TRBD1. This CDR3 contains 17 residues. CDR1 and CDR2 from the germline V gene are MNHEY and SMNVEV (reference sequence). J was trimmed by 5 bases and V by 4 bases; bases with no gene match: 17. CDR3 region: CASSSFSLTGTAHEQYF. As DNA, the CDR3 is TGTGCCAGCAGTTCCTTTTCCCTCACAGGGACAGCCCACGAGCAGTACTTC.

V usage is TRBV28 and J usage is TRBJ1-1; possible D gene TRBD1, 5 bases. With 7 bases removed from V and 5 bases from J, the gap between germline ends came to 14 bases. The CDR3 loop spans 13 amino acids. Germline assignment: CDR1 MDHEN and CDR2 SYDVKM. CDR3 sequence (DNA): TGTGCCAGCACGAACGGGGGGTGGACTGAAGCTTTCTTT. This gives the protein CASTNGGWTEAFF.

J is TRBJ2-7 and V is TRBV5-6, with D perhaps matching TRBD1 (5 bases). V was cut by 2 bases and J by 3 bases, with 12 bases left in between. In germline, CDR1 is SGHDT, CDR2 YYEEEE. This CDR3 has 14 amino acids. The CDR3, as DNA: TGTGCCAGCAGCTTCGGCAGGGCCTTCTACGAGCAGTACTTC. It codes for CASSFGRAFYEQYF.

The V call is TRBV6-2 or TRBV6-3, the J call TRBJ1-1; 9 bases are shared with TRBD1. Germline V gene lookup returns CDR1 MNHEY and CDR2 SVGEGT. V lost 5 bases to trimming and J lost 4 bases; unmatched junction nucleotides: 8. The CDR3 is 15 amino acids. CDR3 protein: CASSTEQGAATEAFF. CDR3 nucleotide sequence: TGTGCCAGCAGTACGGAACAGGGGGCGGCCACTGAAGCTTTCTTT.

There are a few counts of this clone. The V and J genes are TRBV30 and TRBJ2-3, with D tentatively TRBD1 (6 bases). V lost 7 bases, J lost 2 bases, and 10 bases lay in between. Germline V CDR1 and CDR2: GTSNPN, SVGIG (reference sequence). CDR3 size: 12 residues. As DNA, the CDR3 is TGTGCCTTACGGGACATCACAGATACGCAGTATTTT. Amino acids: CALRDITDTQYF.

The rearrangement joins TRBV28 to TRBJ1-1; 7 positions match TRBD1. The germline gives CDR1 MDHEN, CDR2 SYDVKM. The V segment lost 2 bases and the J segment 4 bases; nucleotides outside the gene matches: 4. The length of the CDR3 is 14 residues. For the CDR3, the DNA is TGTGCCAGCAGTTTAAGCCAGGGGGTCACTGAAGCTTTCTTT. Amino acid sequence: CASSLSQGVTEAFF.

The chain combines TRBV7-2 with TRBJ2-3, with D tentatively TRBD2 (7 bases). The germline gives CDR1 SGHTA, CDR2 FQGNSA. This CDR3 comprises 16 residues. The V gene lost 6 bases and the J gene lost 4 bases, with 20 bases spanning the gap. The CDR3 loop reads CASSRGAGMGADTQYF. The CDR3 coding sequence is TGTGCCAGCAGTCGGGGGGCCGGGATGGGCGCAGATACGCAGTATTTT.

V gene TRBV6-5 combines with J gene TRBJ2-7; maybe TRBD2 (5 bases). V dropped 6 bases and J dropped 1 base, with 16 bases sitting between them. The CDR3 contains 15 residues. Germline lookup yields CDR1 MNHEY and CDR2 SVGAGI. The CDR3 nucleotides read TGTGCCAGCAGCGACGGACTGACTCCATCCTACGAGCAGTACTTC. Translating gives CASSDGLTPSYEQYF.

The V gene is TRBV3-1 (or the pseudogene TRBV3-2), the J gene TRBJ1-6; 7 bases are shared with TRBD1. This CDR3 contains 18 residues. Germline trimming cut 7 bases from V and 0 bases from J; bases unmatched to any gene: 12. The germline gives CDR1 LGHDT, CDR2 YNNKEL (reference sequence). CDR3 DNA: TGTGCCAGCACGAAAACCGGGACAGAAAGCTCCTATAATTCACCCCTCCACTTT. Its translation: CASTKTGTESSYNSPLHF.

This clone appeared a single time. V is TRBV7-9 and J is TRBJ1-1, with D possibly matching TRBD1 (6 bases). Germline CDR1 SEHNR, CDR2 FQNEAQ (reference sequence). V gave up 5 bases and J gave up 4 bases, with 20 bases separating them. CDR3 size: 16 residues. The CDR3 reads CASSDFSLGGRTEAFF. CDR3 nucleotides: TGTGCCAGCAGCGACTTTTCTCTAGGGGGTCGCACTGAAGCTTTCTTT.

The chain joins TRBV28 to TRBJ1-5; possibly TRBD1 for D (6 bases). This CDR3 comprises 16 residues. Germline-derived CDR1 and CDR2 are MDHEN and SYDVKM. V was shortened by 3 bases and J by 4 bases, with 16 bases between the two germline ends. The DNA of the CDR3 is TGTGCCAGCAGTTTGAAGACAGGCAGGTTGAATCAGCCCCAGCATTTT. It yields the protein CASSLKTGRLNQPQHF. Using reference TRBV28 and TRBJ1-5 for the parts outside the CDR3, the full variable domain is DVKVTQSSRYLVKRTGEKVFLECVQDMDHENMFWYRQDPGLGLRLIYFSYDVKMKEKGDIPEGYSVSREKKERFSLILESASTNQTSMYLCASSLKTGRLNQPQHFGDGTRLSIL.

CDR3 region: CASRPGAGAPGGNEQFF. CDR3 DNA: TGTGCCAGCAGACCTGGAGCGGGGGCGCCAGGCGGCAATGAGCAGTTCTTC. V is TRBV6-4 and J is TRBJ2-1; TRBD2 matches 8 bases. Per germline, CDR1 MRHNA and CDR2 SNTAGT. CDR3 length equals 17 residues. The trim removed 6 bases at V and 6 bases at J, leaving 16 bases unmatched.

The rearrangement uses TRBV6-5 and TRBJ2-7; 7 positions agree with TRBD2. The V gene end was trimmed by 1 base and the J gene end by 6 bases; junction bases not matched to a gene: 0. The CDR3 sequence is 12 residues long. CDR1 MNHEY and CDR2 SVGAGI come from the germline V gene. The CDR3 spells CASSYWGGEQYF. The CDR3 bases are TGTGCCAGCAGTTACTGGGGGGGCGAGCAGTACTTC.